This T cell receptor (beta chain) was obtained from a study of follicular helper T cells after annual influenza vaccination. Overall study: For some subjects, blood spans the 2013-2014, 2014-2015 and 2015-2016 annual vaccinations.

Sequencing was performed with immunoSEQ multiplex PCR; in TCRdb, only in-frame clones are kept and a portion is missing. This table has about 10,000 clones, over 70% appearing once. The time point is: 2015-2016 season, pre-vaccination. Adults were given seasonal inactivated influenza vaccine, and blood CD4 subsets were sorted before and after vaccination. Donors were community-dwelling with no influenza vaccine in the prior 6 months. Each time point used about 40 to 100 mL of blood. Trimming shortened V by 1 base and J by 1 base, and 4 bases separated the two germline ends. Germline V gene sequence: CDR1 SGHVS, CDR2 FQNEAQ. The CDR3 covers 13 residues.

V is TRBV7-8 and J is TRBJ1-1; D is unclear. Sequenced material: CXCR5+ CD38- circulating T follicular helper cells from blood, taken on the day of influenza vaccination. Indicated subset: circulating Tfh, non-naive CD4+CXCR5+PD-1+ (ICOS+CD38+ or ICOS-CD38-). This TCR came from an adult who received the influenza vaccine. The CDR3: CASSLDENTEAFF. The CDR3 DNA reads as TGTGCCAGCAGCTTAGATGAGAACACTGAAGCTTTCTTT.